This T cell receptor beta chain was profiled in a study of cytomegalovirus exposure and HLA in healthy donors. Across the study: Earlier results showed approximately 120 million unique TCR beta sequences derived from roughly 190 million T cells.

In the case of this clone: The antigen remains unidentified.

Primers for the PCR totalled 60 Vbeta and 13 Jbeta. Original methodology: A later analysis counted about 80 million unique TCR beta chains, 9.5 million to 12 million shared. TCRdb keeps only in-frame clones here, not all; method: immunoSEQ multiplex PCR. From that table come the V and J calls and clone size; the DNA was used to work out D and trimming. The sample carries 50,000 to 60,000 clones, roughly 74% recorded once. General study findings and limits: Later work found most CMV-associated TCR beta chains apparently HLA-restricted. Reports showed the classifier diagnosing cytomegalovirus status with high specificity and sensitivity.

This clonotype originated in a female donor in good health and CMV-seronegative. Sequences were obtained from PBMCs.

The CDR3 DNA sequence: TGTGCCAGCAGTGAAGAGGGTCGGACAGGGGGGCTCACCGGGGAGCTGTTTTTT. Encoded protein: CASSEEGRTGGLTGELFF. The chain uses TRBV2 and TRBJ2-2, with 10 bases that match TRBD1. CDR1 and CDR2 (germline): SNHLY, FYNNEI. V gave up 1 base and J gave up 4 bases; unmatched junction bases: 9. The CDR3 totals 18 residues.